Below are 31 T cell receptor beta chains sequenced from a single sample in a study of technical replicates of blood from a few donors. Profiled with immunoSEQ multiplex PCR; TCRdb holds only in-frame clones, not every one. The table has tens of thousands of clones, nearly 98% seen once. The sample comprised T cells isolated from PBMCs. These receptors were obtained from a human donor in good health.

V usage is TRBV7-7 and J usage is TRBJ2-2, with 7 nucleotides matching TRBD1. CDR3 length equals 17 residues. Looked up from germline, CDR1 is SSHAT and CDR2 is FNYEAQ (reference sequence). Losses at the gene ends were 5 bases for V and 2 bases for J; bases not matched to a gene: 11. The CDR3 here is CASSPNHGTANTGELFF. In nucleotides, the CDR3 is TGTGCCAGCAGCCCAAACCACGGGACAGCCAACACCGGGGAGCTGTTTTTT.

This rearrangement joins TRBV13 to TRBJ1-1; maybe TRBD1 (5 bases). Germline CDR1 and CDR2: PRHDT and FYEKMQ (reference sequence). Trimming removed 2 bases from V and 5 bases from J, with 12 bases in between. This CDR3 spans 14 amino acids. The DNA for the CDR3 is TGTGCCAGCAGCTTACAGGGTGTTAGGACTGAAGCTTTCTTT. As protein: CASSLQGVRTEAFF.

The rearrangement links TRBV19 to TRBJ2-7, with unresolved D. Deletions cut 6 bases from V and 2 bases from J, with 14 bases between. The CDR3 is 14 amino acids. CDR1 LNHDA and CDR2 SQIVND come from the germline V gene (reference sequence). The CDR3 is CASSNKLRPYEQYF. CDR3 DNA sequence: TGTGCCAGTAGCAATAAACTACGTCCCTACGAGCAGTACTTC.

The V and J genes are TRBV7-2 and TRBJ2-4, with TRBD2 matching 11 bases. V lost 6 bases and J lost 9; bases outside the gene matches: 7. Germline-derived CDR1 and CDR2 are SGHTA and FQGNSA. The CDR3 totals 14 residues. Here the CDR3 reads CASRSSGGISIQYF. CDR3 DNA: TGTGCCAGCAGATCTAGCGGGGGGATTAGCATTCAGTACTTC.

CDR3 in DNA: TGTGCCAGCAGCTTAGCTCAGGGCACAGATACGCAGTATTTT. Its protein is CASSLAQGTDTQYF. The chain employs TRBV7-9 and TRBJ2-3; D remains unclear. V lost 0 bases and J 1 base, leaving 5 bases between the germline ends. The CDR3 has 14 amino acids. The germline gives CDR1 SEHNR, CDR2 FQNEAQ (reference sequence).

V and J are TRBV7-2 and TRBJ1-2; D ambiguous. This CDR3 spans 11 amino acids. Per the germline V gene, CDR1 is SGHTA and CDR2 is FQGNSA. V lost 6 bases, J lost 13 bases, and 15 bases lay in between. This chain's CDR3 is CASRPREGGTF. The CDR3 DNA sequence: TGTGCCAGCAGGCCTAGGGAGGGCGGCACCTTC.

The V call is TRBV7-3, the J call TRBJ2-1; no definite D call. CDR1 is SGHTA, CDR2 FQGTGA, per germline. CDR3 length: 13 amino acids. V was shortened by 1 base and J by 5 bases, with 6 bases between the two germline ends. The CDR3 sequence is CASSLKANNEQFF. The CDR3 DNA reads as TGTGCCAGCAGCTTAAAAGCAAACAATGAGCAGTTCTTC.

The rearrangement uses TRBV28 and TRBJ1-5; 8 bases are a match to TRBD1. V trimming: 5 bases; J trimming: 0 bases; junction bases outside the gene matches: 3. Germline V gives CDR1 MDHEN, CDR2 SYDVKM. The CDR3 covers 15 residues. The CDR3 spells CASSTGGISNQPQHF. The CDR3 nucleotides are TGTGCCAGCAGTACAGGGGGTATTAGCAATCAGCCCCAGCATTTT.

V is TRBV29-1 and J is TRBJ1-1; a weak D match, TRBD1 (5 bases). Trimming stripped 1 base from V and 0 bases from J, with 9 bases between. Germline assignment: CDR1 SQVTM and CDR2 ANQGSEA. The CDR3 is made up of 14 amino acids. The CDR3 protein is CSVEGRRVNTEAFF. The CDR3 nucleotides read TGCAGCGTTGAAGGGCGCAGGGTGAACACTGAAGCTTTCTTT. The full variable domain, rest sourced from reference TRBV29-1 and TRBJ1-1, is SAVISQKPSRDICQRGTSLTIQCQVDSQVTMMFWYRQQPGQSLTLIATANQGSEATYESGFVIDKFPISRPNLTFSTLTVSNMSPEDSSIYLCSVEGRRVNTEAFFGQGTRLTVV.

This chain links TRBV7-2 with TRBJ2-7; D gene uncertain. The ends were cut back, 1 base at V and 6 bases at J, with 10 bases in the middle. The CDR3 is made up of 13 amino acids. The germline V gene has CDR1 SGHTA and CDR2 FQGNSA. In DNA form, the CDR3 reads TGTGCCAGCAGCTTAGTGCCTAGTCGCGAGCAGTACTTC. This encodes CASSLVPSREQYF.

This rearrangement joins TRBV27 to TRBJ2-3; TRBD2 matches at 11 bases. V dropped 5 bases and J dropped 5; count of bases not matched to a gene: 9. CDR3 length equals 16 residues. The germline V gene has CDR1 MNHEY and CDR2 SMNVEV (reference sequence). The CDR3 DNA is TGTGCCAGCAGTATCACTAGCGGGAGCTACCTAGATACGCAGTATTTT. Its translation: CASSITSGSYLDTQYF.

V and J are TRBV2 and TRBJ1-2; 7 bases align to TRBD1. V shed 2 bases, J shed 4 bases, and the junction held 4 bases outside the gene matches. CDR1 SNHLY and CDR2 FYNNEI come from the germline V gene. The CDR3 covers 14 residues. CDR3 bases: TGTGCCAGCAGTGAATGGGGGACAGCCTATGGCTACACCTTC. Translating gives CASSEWGTAYGYTF.

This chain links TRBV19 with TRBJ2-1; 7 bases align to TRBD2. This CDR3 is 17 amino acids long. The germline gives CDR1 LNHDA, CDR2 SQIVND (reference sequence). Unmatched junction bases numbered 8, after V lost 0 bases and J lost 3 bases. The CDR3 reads CASSIDRSRGSYNEQFF. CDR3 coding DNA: TGTGCCAGTAGTATAGATCGTTCGCGGGGGAGCTACAATGAGCAGTTCTTC.

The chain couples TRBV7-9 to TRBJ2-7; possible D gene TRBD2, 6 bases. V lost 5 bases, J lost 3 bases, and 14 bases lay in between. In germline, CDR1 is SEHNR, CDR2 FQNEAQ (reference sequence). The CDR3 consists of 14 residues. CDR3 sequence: CASSTGTLSYEQYF. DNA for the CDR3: TGTGCCAGCAGCACCGGGACTCTCAGCTACGAGCAGTACTTC.

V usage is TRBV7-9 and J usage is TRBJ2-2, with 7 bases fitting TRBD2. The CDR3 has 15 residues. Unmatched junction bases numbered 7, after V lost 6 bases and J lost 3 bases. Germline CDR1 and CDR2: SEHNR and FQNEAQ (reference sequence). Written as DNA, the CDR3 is TGTGCCAGCAGTCGCCGGGACTATCACACCGGGGAGCTGTTTTTT. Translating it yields CASSRRDYHTGELFF.

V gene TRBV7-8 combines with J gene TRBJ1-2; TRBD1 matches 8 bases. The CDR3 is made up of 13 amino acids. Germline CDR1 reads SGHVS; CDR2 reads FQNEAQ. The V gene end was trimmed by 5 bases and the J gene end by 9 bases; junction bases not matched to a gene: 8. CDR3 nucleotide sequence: TGTGCCAGCAGCCCTTCCAGGGGGCCGAGCTACACCTTC. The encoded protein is CASSPSRGPSYTF.

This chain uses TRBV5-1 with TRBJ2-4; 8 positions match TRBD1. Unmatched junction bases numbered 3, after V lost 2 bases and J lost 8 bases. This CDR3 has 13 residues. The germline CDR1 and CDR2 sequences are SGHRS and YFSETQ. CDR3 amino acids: CASSFGQGDIQYF. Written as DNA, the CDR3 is TGCGCCAGCAGCTTTGGACAGGGTGACATTCAGTACTTC.

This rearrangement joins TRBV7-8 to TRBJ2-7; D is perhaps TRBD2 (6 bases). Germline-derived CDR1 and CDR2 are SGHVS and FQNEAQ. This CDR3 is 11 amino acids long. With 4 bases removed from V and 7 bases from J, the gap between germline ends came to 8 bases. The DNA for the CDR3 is TGTGCCAGCAGCTCAGGACTAGAGCAGTACTTC. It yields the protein CASSSGLEQYF.

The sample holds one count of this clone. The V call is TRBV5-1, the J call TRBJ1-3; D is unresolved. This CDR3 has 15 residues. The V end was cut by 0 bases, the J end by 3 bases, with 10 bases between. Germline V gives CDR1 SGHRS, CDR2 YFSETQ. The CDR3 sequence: CASSLDSLDGNTIYF. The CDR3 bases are TGCGCCAGCAGCTTGGACAGCCTTGATGGAAACACCATATATTTT.

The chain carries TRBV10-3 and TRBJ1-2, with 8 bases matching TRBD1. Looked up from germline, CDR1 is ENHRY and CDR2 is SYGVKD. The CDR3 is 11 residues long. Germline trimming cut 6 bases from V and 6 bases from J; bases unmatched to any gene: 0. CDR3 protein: CAIRTGDGYTF. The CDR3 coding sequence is TGTGCCATCAGGACAGGGGATGGCTACACCTTC.

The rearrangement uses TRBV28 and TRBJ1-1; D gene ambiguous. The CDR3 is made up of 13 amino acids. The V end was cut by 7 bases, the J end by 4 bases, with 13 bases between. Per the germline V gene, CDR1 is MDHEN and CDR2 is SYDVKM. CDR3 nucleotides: TGTGCCAGCATCGGTTCCGGGGTCACTGAAGCTTTCTTT. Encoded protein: CASIGSGVTEAFF.

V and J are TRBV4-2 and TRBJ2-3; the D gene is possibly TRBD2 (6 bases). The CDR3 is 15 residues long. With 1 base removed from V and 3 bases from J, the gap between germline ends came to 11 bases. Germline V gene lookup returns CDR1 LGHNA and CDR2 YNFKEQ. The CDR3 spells CASSQVRGRTDTQYF. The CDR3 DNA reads TGTGCCAGCAGCCAAGTCCGGGGGAGAACAGATACGCAGTATTTT.

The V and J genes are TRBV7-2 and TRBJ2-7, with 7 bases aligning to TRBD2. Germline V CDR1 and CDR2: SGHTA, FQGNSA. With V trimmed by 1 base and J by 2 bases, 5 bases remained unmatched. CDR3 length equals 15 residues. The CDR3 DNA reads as TGTGCCAGCAGCTTAGAGCTGGGAGGGGCCTACGAGCAGTACTTC. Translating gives CASSLELGGAYEQYF.

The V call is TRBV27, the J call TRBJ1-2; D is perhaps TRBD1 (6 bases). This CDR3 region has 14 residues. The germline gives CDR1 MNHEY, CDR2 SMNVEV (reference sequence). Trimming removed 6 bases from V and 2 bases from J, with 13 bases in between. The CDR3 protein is CASSKTGVNYGYTF. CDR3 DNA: TGTGCCAGCAGCAAGACAGGAGTGAACTATGGCTACACCTTC.

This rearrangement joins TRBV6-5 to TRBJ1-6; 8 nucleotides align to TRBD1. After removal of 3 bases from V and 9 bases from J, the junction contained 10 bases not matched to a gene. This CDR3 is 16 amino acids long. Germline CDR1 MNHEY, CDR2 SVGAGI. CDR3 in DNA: TGTGCCAGCAGTTATTTTGGACAGGGCATAGGTTCACCCCTCCACTTT. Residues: CASSYFGQGIGSPLHF.

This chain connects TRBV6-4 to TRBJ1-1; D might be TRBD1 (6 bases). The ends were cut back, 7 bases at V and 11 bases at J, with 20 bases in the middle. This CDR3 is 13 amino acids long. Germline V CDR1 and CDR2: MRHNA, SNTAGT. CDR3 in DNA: TGTGCCAGCACGCAACCGATGGGGGCCTACGCTTTCTTT. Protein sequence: CASTQPMGAYAFF.

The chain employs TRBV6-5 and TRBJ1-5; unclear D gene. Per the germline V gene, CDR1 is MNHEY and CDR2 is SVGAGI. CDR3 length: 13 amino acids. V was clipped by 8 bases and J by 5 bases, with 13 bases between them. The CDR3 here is CASAKRGDQPQHF. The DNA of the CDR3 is TGTGCCAGCGCCAAGCGGGGAGATCAGCCCCAGCATTTT.

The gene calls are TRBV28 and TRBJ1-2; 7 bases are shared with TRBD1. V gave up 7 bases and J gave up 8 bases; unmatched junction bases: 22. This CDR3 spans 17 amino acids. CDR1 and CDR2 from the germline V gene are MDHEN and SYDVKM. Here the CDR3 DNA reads TGTGCCAGCACCCTCCCTCGGACAGGCACGTTCTTAATGGGCTACACCTTC. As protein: CASTLPRTGTFLMGYTF.

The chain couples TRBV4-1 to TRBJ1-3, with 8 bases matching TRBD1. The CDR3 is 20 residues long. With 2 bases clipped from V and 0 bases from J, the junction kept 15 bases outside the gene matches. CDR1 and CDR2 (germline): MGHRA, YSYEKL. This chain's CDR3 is CASSQTGTGFRDLSGNTIYF. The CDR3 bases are TGCGCCAGCAGCCAAACCGGGACAGGATTTAGGGATCTCTCTGGAAACACCATATATTTT.

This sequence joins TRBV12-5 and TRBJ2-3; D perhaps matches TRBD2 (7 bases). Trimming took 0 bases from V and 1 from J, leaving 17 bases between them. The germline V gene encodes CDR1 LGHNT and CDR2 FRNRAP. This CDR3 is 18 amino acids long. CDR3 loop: CASGLVLRGGAGTDTQYF. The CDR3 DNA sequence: TGTGCTAGTGGTTTGGTACTTAGGGGGGGGGCTGGCACAGATACGCAGTATTTT. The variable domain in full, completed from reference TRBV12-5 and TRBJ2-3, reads DARVTQTPRHKVTEMGQEVTMRCQPILGHNTVFWYRQTMMQGLELLAYFRNRAPLDDSGMPKDRFSAEMPDATLATLKIQPSEPRDSAVYFCASGLVLRGGAGTDTQYFGPGTRLTVL.

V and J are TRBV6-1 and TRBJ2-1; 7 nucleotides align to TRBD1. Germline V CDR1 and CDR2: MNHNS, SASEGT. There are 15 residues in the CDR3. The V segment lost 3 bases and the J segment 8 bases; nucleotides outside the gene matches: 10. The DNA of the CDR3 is TGTGCCAGCAGTGATAAGACAGGGTTTTCATATGAGCAGTTCTTC. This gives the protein CASSDKTGFSYEQFF.